This passage covers 17 T cell receptor beta chains from one sample sequenced in a study of low-dose radiotherapy and immunotherapy resistance in tumors. As for time point: after trial treatment. Treatment meaning: LDRT plus nivolumab, ipilimumab, low-dose cyclophosphamide and aspirin (RACIN trial). Priming of first-strand cDNA relied on TRAV- and TRBV-specific primers (covering alpha and beta chains). Over approximately 20 PCR cycles, TCRs were amplified from a constant-region primer and V-primer adapter. TCRdb passed the reads through MiXCR, listing each CDR3 protein once. This sample has about 100,000 distinct CDR3 sequences; around 21% occur once, and the top ten carry roughly 3.9%. The input for sequencing was PBMCs, taken after low-dose radiotherapy plus immunotherapy. These receptors were obtained from a male donor with prostate cancer.

This clonotype was seen repeatedly, ten times or more. The chain joins TRBV7-2 to TRBJ2-7, with D uncertain. The germline V and J ends were trimmed by 2 bases and 2 bases, with 16 bases remaining between them. Germline lookup yields CDR1 SGHTA and CDR2 FQGNSA. The CDR3 contains 16 residues. CDR3 in DNA: TGTGCCAGCAGCTTATCTCAGGTCGCGGTCGCCTACGAGCAGTACTTC. Translated, it gives CASSLSQVAVAYEQYF.

The sample holds many counts of this clonotype. This rearrangement joins TRBV5-5 to TRBJ2-2; a weak D match, TRBD1 (5 bases). V gave up 3 bases and J gave up 2 bases, with 11 bases separating them. Germline V CDR1 and CDR2: SGHKS, YYEKEE (reference sequence). The CDR3 has 15 amino acids. DNA of the CDR3: TGTGCCAGCAGCTGGCTGACAGTTAACACCGGGGAGCTGTTTTTT. As protein: CASSWLTVNTGELFF.

The chain carries TRBV9 and TRBJ2-1; TRBD2 might be the D (6 bases). Germline CDR1 is SGDLS and CDR2 is YYNGEE. The CDR3 has 16 amino acids. V was shortened by 1 base and J by 0 bases, with 11 bases between the two germline ends. DNA for the CDR3: TGTGCCAGCAGCGTATACGGGGGAACCTCCTACAATGAGCAGTTCTTC. This sequence encodes CASSVYGGTSYNEQFF.

This clonotype was found many times. The chain employs TRBV12-3 or TRBV12-4 and TRBJ2-3; TRBD2 matches at 11 bases. With V trimmed by 1 base and J by 10 bases, 4 bases remained unmatched. The CDR3 has 14 amino acids. The CDR3: CASSLVLAGGPQYF. The CDR3 nucleotides read TGTGCCAGCAGTTTAGTGCTAGCGGGGGGCCCGCAGTATTTT.

As regards this clonotype: This probably arose from a read error, given a far larger clone one base away. The chain has TRBV5-1 and TRBJ2-7; TRBD2 agrees at 8 bases. From germline, CDR1 is SGHRS and CDR2 YFSETQ. The V segment lost 4 bases and the J segment 6 bases; nucleotides outside the gene matches: 12. The CDR3 has 15 amino acids. CDR3 sequence reads: CASSLGTHRGGEQYF. CDR3 DNA sequence: TGCGCCAGCAGCCTCGGGACCCACCGGGGGGGCGAGCAGTACTTC.

Remarks on this clonotype: With a much larger clone just one base away, this may be a read error. The chain links TRBV7-9 to TRBJ2-1; D gene ambiguous. The CDR3 covers 13 residues. CDR1 is SEHNR, CDR2 FQNEAQ, per germline (reference sequence). The V and J ends lost 3 bases and 10 bases respectively, with 13 bases between them. CDR3 in amino acids: CASSFKIHDEQFF. The CDR3 region has the DNA TGTGCCAGCAGCTTTAAAATTCACGACGAGCAGTTCTTC.

This clonotype has ten or more counts. The chain is built from TRBV12-3 or TRBV12-4 and TRBJ2-5; D gene ambiguous. The CDR3 has 13 residues. V was trimmed by 2 bases and J by 5 bases, leaving 9 bases between them. CDR3 loop: CASSLMAWETQYF. The CDR3 region has the DNA TGTGCCAGCAGTTTAATGGCTTGGGAGACCCAGTACTTC.

With respect to this clonotype: It is likely a read error: a sequence one base away is far more abundant. The V call is TRBV5-3, the J call TRBJ2-7; tentatively, D is TRBD2 (5 bases). TRBV5-3 is reported as an ORF; its role is uncertain. This CDR3 is built from 15 residues. The V end lost 8 bases, the J end lost 0 bases, and 18 bases lay between the germline ends. The CDR3 sequence: CASSPRGRSSYEQYF. DNA for the CDR3: TGTGCCAGCAGCCCTAGAGGGAGAAGCTCCTACGAGCAGTACTTC.

This clonotype showed up many times. The chain uses TRBV20-1 and TRBJ2-1, with 8 positions matching TRBD2. CDR1 DFQATT and CDR2 SNEGSKA come from the germline V gene (reference sequence). The J segment lost 6 bases and the V segment lost 7 bases, leaving 8 bases of the junction unmatched. The CDR3 consists of 13 residues. CDR3 loop: CSGAGGLGNEQFF. The CDR3 region has the DNA TGCAGTGGGGCGGGGGGCCTCGGCAATGAGCAGTTCTTC.

This clonotype was counted only a few times. The chain employs TRBV3-1 and TRBJ2-2; tentative D call: TRBD1 (6 bases). V was pared by 0 bases and J by 6 bases, with 11 bases between. From germline, CDR1 is LGHDT and CDR2 YNNKEL (reference sequence). This CDR3 comprises 15 residues. CDR3 loop: CASSQEVGGAGELFF. DNA for the CDR3: TGTGCCAGCAGCCAAGAAGTAGGGGGTGCCGGGGAGCTGTTTTTT.

The sample holds many counts of this clonotype. The V gene is TRBV27, the J gene TRBJ2-1; TRBD2 matches 10 bases. Trimming cost V 7 bases and J 5 bases; bases outside gene matches: 5. This CDR3 region has 14 residues. Germline V gene lookup returns CDR1 MNHEY and CDR2 SMNVEV (reference sequence). As DNA, the CDR3 is TGTGCCAGCACGAGCGGGGGGGCCCACAATGAGCAGTTCTTC. This gives the protein CASTSGGAHNEQFF.

V gene TRBV2 combines with J gene TRBJ2-7; D tentatively reads TRBD1 or TRBD2 (7 bases each). V was shortened by 6 bases and J by 13 bases, with 22 bases between the two germline ends. Germline CDR1 SNHLY, CDR2 FYNNEI. The CDR3 extends over 13 amino acids. CDR3 protein: CASSGRGDSEHYF. CDR3 sequence (DNA): TGTGCCAGCAGCGGTCGGGGGGACAGCGAACATTACTTC.

This chain joins TRBV27 and TRBJ2-5; 10 nucleotides line up with TRBD2. The CDR3 has 15 residues. CDR1 is MNHEY and CDR2 is SMNVEV in the germline V gene (reference sequence). The junction had 5 bases not matched to a gene; V was cut back by 5 bases and J by 2 bases. CDR3 DNA sequence: TGTGCCAGCAGTAAGCGGGGGGGATTACAAGAGACCCAGTACTTC. This encodes CASSKRGGLQETQYF.

Note on this clonotype: With only one base between it and a far larger clone, this is likely a read error. This chain joins TRBV6-6 and TRBJ2-7; D ambiguous. CDR1 and CDR2 from the germline V gene are MNHNY and SVGAGI (reference sequence). This CDR3 is built from 12 residues. The V end was cut by 5 bases, the J end by 2 bases, with 7 bases between. The CDR3 sequence is CASSEFTYEQYF. In nucleotides, the CDR3 is TGTGCCAGCAGTGAGTTTACCTACGAGCAGTACTTC.

A note on this clonotype: With a far larger clone one base away, a read error is the likely cause. The V and J genes are TRBV5-1 and TRBJ2-7; unclear D gene. The V gene's germline CDR1 is SGHRS and CDR2 YFSETQ. This CDR3 comprises 15 residues. The V and J ends lost 0 bases and 7 bases respectively, with 17 bases between them. As DNA, the CDR3 is TGCGCCAGCAGCTTGGCAGGAAGTGTATTTAATGAGCAGTACTTC. Translation gives CASSLAGSVFNEQYF.

The table lists this clonotype with many counts. The CDR3 loop reads CASRQGGAGTPRGETQYF. The CDR3 region has the DNA TGCGCCAGCAGACAAGGCGGAGCCGGGACTCCAAGGGGGGAGACCCAGTACTTC. V gene TRBV5-1 combines with J gene TRBJ2-5; perhaps D is TRBD1 or TRBD2 (6 bases each). CDR1 SGHRS and CDR2 YFSETQ come from the germline V gene. V was clipped by 5 bases and J by 5 bases, with 28 bases between them. CDR3 length: 18 residues.

The chain has TRBV19 and TRBJ2-3; D not resolved. V was pared by 5 bases and J by 0 bases, with 12 bases between. The CDR3 has 15 amino acids. Looked up from germline, CDR1 is LNHDA and CDR2 is SQIVND (reference sequence). CDR3 amino acids: CASSSIAASTDTQYF. The CDR3 DNA reads TGTGCCAGTAGTTCCATAGCAGCTAGCACAGATACGCAGTATTTT.